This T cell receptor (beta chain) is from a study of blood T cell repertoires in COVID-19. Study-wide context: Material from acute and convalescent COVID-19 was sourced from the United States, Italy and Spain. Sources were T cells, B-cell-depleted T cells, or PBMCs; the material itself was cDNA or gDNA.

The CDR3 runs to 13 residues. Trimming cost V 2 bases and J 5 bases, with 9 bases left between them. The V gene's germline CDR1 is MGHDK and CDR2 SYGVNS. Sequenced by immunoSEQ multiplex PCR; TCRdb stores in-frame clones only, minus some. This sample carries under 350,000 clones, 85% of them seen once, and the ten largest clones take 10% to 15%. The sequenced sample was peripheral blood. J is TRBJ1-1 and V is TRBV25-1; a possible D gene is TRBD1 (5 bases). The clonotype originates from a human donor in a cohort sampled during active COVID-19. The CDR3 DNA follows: TGTGCCAGCAGTGAAGCTGGGGGGACTGAAGCTTTCTTT. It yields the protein CASSEAGGTEAFF.